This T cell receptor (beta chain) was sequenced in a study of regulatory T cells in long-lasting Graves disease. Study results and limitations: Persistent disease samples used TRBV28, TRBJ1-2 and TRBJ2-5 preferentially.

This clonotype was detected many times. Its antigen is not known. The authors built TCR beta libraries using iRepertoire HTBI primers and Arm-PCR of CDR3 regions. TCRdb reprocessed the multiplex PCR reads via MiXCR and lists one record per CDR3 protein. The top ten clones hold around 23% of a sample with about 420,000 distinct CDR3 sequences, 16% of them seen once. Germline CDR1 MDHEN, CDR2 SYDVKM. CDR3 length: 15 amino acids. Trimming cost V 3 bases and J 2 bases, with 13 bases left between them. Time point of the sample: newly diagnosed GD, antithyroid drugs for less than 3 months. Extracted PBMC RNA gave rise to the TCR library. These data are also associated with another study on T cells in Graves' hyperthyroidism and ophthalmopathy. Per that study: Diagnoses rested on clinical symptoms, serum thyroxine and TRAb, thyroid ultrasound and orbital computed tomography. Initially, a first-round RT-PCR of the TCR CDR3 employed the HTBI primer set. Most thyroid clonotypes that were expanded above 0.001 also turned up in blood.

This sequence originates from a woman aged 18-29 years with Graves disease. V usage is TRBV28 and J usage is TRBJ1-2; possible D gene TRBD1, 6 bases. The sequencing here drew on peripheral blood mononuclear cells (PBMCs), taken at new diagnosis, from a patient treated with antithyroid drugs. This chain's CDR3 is CASSFGQGFNYGYTF. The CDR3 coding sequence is TGTGCCAGCAGTTTTGGGCAGGGGTTCAACTATGGCTACACCTTC.